The source of this TCR beta chain is a study of lymphopenia after photon versus proton radiotherapy (dated by TCRdb to the late 2010s). Regarding the study in general: Photon and proton radiation therapy were compared by the study for their immunological effects in patients with gastrointestinal tumors who developed high-grade lymphopenia. The cohort comprised 15 to 20 patients with gastrointestinal tumors who received either photon or proton therapy and then developed lymphopenia. The study aimed to characterize how the two radiation modalities differ in their impact on the immune system. Paper-wide results and their limitations: Across the cohort, an inverse correlation was found between a larger post-nadir drop in TCR diversity and overall survival time among patients who died. During treatment, patients who received photon therapy lost naive T cells and TCR diversity and gained effector/memory populations, whereas patients who received proton therapy remained relatively stable. After the lymphocyte count nadir, oligoclonal expansion, especially of CD8+ Temra cells, was observed in photon-treated repertoires, and the drop in diversity was driven by this expansion. The survival association was examined only in patients who died, and the authors described better survival with proton therapy as a possibility, not as a demonstrated result.

Based on the germline V gene (reference sequence), the CDR1 and CDR2 sequences are MNHEY and SMNVEV. Measured from the cysteine to the phenylalanine, the CDR3 is 14 residues long. Only the CDR3 region is kept as DNA, spanning 42 bases read in frame from base 1. V has 4 bases trimmed and J has 4 bases trimmed; junction bases matching no gene number 2. Library generation was performed with the immunoSEQ multiplex PCR assay. Alongside multiparametric flow cytometry, deep sequencing of rearranged TCR beta loci was used to profile the T cell repertoires. Imported from immuneACCESS, the table was reduced by TCRdb to in-frame sequences with V and J called. These copies leave out some clones; in studies compared against another copy, an unresolved V gene accounts for under half, and the cause of the remainder is not known. This sample gives about 18,000 clones in total; around 83% of them show up just once. The ten largest clones capture 20% of the sample.

In its sample, this clone was seen once. Which antigen it targets is not known. It has no much larger one-base neighbor in the sample; base qualities were not kept. Specimen: peripheral blood, collected from a patient treated with proton-based radiotherapy. The TCR comes from a man aged 70-80 years with pancreatic cancer. The sequence is built from TRBV27 and TRBJ1-5, with 9 bases in between that match TRBD1. DNA sequence: TGTGCCAGCAGTTCAGACAGGGGGAATCAGCCCCAGCATTTT. This translates into CASSSDRGNQPQHF.